The 19 T cell receptor beta chains presented below share a single source sample, sequenced in a study of metastatic and nonmetastatic thyroid tumors. TCRdb re-called the PCR reads through MiXCR. The repertoire holds 70,000 or so clones, 13% to 15% seen once, with more than 6.5% in the top ten. No treatment had been given to any patient before thyroid surgery. The specimen was blood. The receptors here all came from a male donor with papillary thyroid cancer or a benign thyroid nodule (not recorded which). Some clones in this sample may be carry-over from other donors' samples.

This chain joins TRBV7-2 and TRBJ2-7; 14 nucleotides align to TRBD2. Germline V lookup: CDR1 SGHTA, CDR2 FQGNSA. The CDR3 loop spans 15 amino acids. Trimming took 5 bases from V and 3 from J; bases not matched to a gene: 3. The CDR3 loop reads CASSMGLAGDYEQYF. CDR3 bases: TGTGCCAGCAGCATGGGACTAGCGGGGGACTACGAGCAGTACTTC.

This clone was recorded many times. This chain links TRBV2 with TRBJ2-1; 7 bases are shared with TRBD2. The V gene end was trimmed by 1 base and the J gene end by 5 bases; junction bases not matched to a gene: 8. From germline, CDR1 is SNHLY and CDR2 FYNNEI. The CDR3 loop spans 16 amino acids. This chain's CDR3 is CASSEGAGAANNEQFF. The CDR3 DNA reads TGTGCCAGCAGTGAAGGGGCGGGAGCGGCAAACAATGAGCAGTTCTTC.

This chain links TRBV30 with TRBJ2-3, with D perhaps TRBD2 (6 bases). Per the germline V gene, CDR1 is GTSNPN and CDR2 is SVGIG (reference sequence). This CDR3 region has 14 residues. V gave up 2 bases and J gave up 3 bases, with 12 bases separating them. DNA for the CDR3: TGTGCCTGGAGTCGGCTAGGAGGGACAGATACGCAGTATTTT. Protein product: CAWSRLGGTDTQYF.

Ten or more counts support this clone. The chain's CDR3 is CASSQVAVQETQYF. The CDR3, as DNA: TGCGCCAGCAGCCAAGTGGCAGTCCAAGAGACCCAGTACTTC. This chain uses TRBV4-1 with TRBJ2-5; D uncertain. The CDR3 is made up of 14 amino acids. Germline loops: CDR1 MGHRA, CDR2 YSYEKL. The ends were cut back, 1 base at V and 1 base at J, with 7 bases in the middle.

There are many counts of this clone. The chain uses TRBV6-1 and TRBJ1-5; D is unresolved. Trimming pared 3 bases from V and 1 base from J, leaving 10 bases between. The CDR3 contains 15 residues. From germline, CDR1 is MNHNS and CDR2 SASEGT. The CDR3 DNA is TGTGCCAGCAGTGAGGCAGCGATAAGCAATCAGCCCCAGCATTTT. Protein product: CASSEAAISNQPQHF.

This clone was observed many times. The V gene is TRBV6-5, the J gene TRBJ2-1; possible D gene TRBD1, 5 bases. Deletions cut 3 bases from V and 5 bases from J, with 11 bases between. The CDR3 runs to 14 residues. Germline CDR1 reads MNHEY; CDR2 reads SVGAGI. The CDR3 region is CASSYVPTDNEQFF. CDR3 bases: TGTGCCAGCAGTTATGTCCCGACAGACAATGAGCAGTTCTTC.

About this clone itself: The junction and the germline gene differ at one end; a read error may be behind it. Distinct nucleotide sequences in the sample also encode this CDR3. Written as DNA, the CDR3 is TGTGCCAGTAGTTTAAGGTGGGGCAACACAGGGGAGCTGTTTTTT. This sequence encodes CASSLRWGNTGELFF. This chain uses TRBV12-3 or TRBV12-4 with TRBJ2-2; weak D call: TRBD1 (5 bases). The CDR3 sequence is 15 residues long.

Ten or more counts support this clone. The chain has TRBV11-1 and TRBJ1-2, with D unclear. CDR3 size: 16 residues. CDR1 is SGHAT, CDR2 FQDESV, per germline (reference sequence). V gave up 0 bases and J gave up 5 bases, with 16 bases separating them. This chain's CDR3 is CASSLAPGRLNYGYTF. In nucleotides, the CDR3 is TGTGCCAGCAGCTTAGCGCCGGGCAGACTAAATTATGGCTACACCTTC.

This clone was seen repeatedly, ten times or more. The CDR3 coding sequence is TGTGCCAGTTCCTACCGAGGGGGAGGGGATAACTATGGCTACACCTTC. Translated: CASSYRGGGDNYGYTF. The rearrangement joins TRBV19 to TRBJ1-2; the D gene is possibly TRBD1 (6 bases). Deletions cut 8 bases from V and 1 base from J, with 20 bases between. Germline V lookup: CDR1 LNHDA, CDR2 SQIVND (reference sequence). This CDR3 is 16 amino acids long. Combining the CDR3 with reference TRBV19 and TRBJ1-2 gives the whole variable domain DGGITQSPKYLFRKEGQNVTLSCEQNLNHDAMYWYRQDPGQGLRLIYYSQIVNDFQKGDIAEGYSVSREKKESFPLTVTSAQKNPTAFYLCASSYRGGGDNYGYTFGSGTRLTVV.

This clone was seen repeatedly, ten times or more. The chain links TRBV7-2 to TRBJ2-7, with a possible D match to TRBD2 (6 bases). V shed 5 bases and J shed 0 bases, with 14 bases lying between them. There are 15 residues in the CDR3. The V gene's germline CDR1 is SGHTA and CDR2 FQGNSA. The CDR3 DNA reads as TGTGCCAGCAGCCAGTTCGGGGGTCCCTCCTACGAGCAGTACTTC. Its protein product is CASSQFGGPSYEQYF.

This clone was detected many times. J is TRBJ1-1 and V is TRBV5-1; D remains ambiguous. Germline CDR1 reads SGHRS; CDR2 reads YFSETQ. V lost 2 bases and J lost 1, with 12 bases in between. The CDR3 contains 15 residues. As DNA, the CDR3 is TGCGCCAGCAGCTTTCATTCAGGAGAGAACACTGAAGCTTTCTTT. This encodes CASSFHSGENTEAFF.

This clone has a count of ten or more. The genes are TRBV19 and TRBJ2-2, with 11 bases identical to TRBD1. The V gene's germline CDR1 is LNHDA and CDR2 SQIVND (reference sequence). Trimming took 4 bases from V and 5 from J; bases not matched to a gene: 6. This CDR3 has 16 residues. CDR3 residues: CASSTDRGHGTGELFF. The DNA for the CDR3 is TGTGCCAGTAGTACGGACAGGGGGCATGGGACCGGGGAGCTGTTTTTT.

The sample holds many counts of this clone. This chain uses TRBV5-1 with TRBJ1-2, with TRBD1 matching over 9 bases. Germline V CDR1 and CDR2: SGHRS, YFSETQ. J gave up 8 bases and V 4 bases, and 9 bases lay outside the gene matches. CDR3 size: 14 residues. The CDR3 protein is CASSAGQGVRGYTF. CDR3 sequence (DNA): TGCGCCAGCAGCGCGGGACAGGGAGTGCGAGGCTACACCTTC.

This clone was detected a few times. A clone one base away is much larger, so this may be a read error. The rearrangement uses TRBV9 and TRBJ2-1; D not resolved. The V end was cut by 0 bases, the J end by 10 bases, with 8 bases between. The germline gives CDR1 SGDLS, CDR2 YYNGEE. CDR3 size: 12 residues. The CDR3 spells CASSVGWAEQFF. As DNA, the CDR3 is TGTGCCAGCAGCGTAGGGTGGGCCGAGCAGTTCTTC. The full variable domain, completed using reference TRBV9 and TRBJ2-1, is DSGVTQTPKHLITATGQRVTLRCSPRSGDLSVYWYQQSLDQGLQFLIQYYNGEERAKGNILERFSAQQFPDLHSELNLSSLELGDSALYFCASSVGWAEQFFGPGTRLTVL.

This clone was counted ten times or more. This chain links TRBV5-1 with TRBJ2-1, with D unresolved. The CDR3 contains 14 residues. Germline V gene data show CDR1 as SGHRS and CDR2 as YFSETQ. V lost 2 bases and J 7 bases, leaving 13 bases between the germline ends. CDR3 nucleotide sequence: TGCGCCAGCAGCTTTAGGGCAAATGTGAATGAGCAGTTCTTC. Its protein is CASSFRANVNEQFF. Looking up the rest from reference TRBV5-1 and TRBJ2-1 gives the full variable domain: KAGVTQTPRYLIKTRGQQVTLSCSPISGHRSVSWYQQTPGQGLQFLFEYFSETQRNKGNFPGRFSGRQFSNSRSEMNVSTLELGDSALYLCASSFRANVNEQFFGPGTRLTVL.

V usage is TRBV12-3 or TRBV12-4 and J usage is TRBJ1-5; 8 bases match TRBD1. The CDR3 length is 14 residues. Trimming took 5 bases from V and 6 from J; bases not matched to a gene: 6. The CDR3 nucleotides are TGTGCCAGCAGTACGGACAGGGAAAGTCAGCCCCAGCATTTT. Its translation is CASSTDRESQPQHF.

A note on this clone: A much more abundant neighbour one base away suggests this may be a read error. The J gene is TRBJ2-1, the V gene TRBV3-1; 9 positions match TRBD2. Germline loops: CDR1 LGHDT, CDR2 YNNKEL (reference sequence). This CDR3 is 15 amino acids long. The V gene end was trimmed by 4 bases and the J gene end by 9 bases; junction bases not matched to a gene: 10. In DNA, the CDR3 is TGTGCCAGCAGCCGGGGACTAGCTCCCGCCGGTGAGCAGTTCTTC. Translated, it gives CASSRGLAPAGEQFF.

This clone was seen ten or more times. CDR3 in amino acids: CASSNSGGSSGANVLTF. The DNA of the CDR3 is TGTGCCAGTAGTAATAGCGGGGGAAGCTCTGGGGCCAACGTCCTGACTTTC. V and J are TRBV19 and TRBJ2-6; 9 bases align to TRBD2. Germline V CDR1 and CDR2: LNHDA, SQIVND (reference sequence). With 4 bases clipped from V and 0 bases from J, the junction kept 4 bases outside the gene matches. This CDR3 has 17 amino acids. The full variable domain, rest sourced from reference TRBV19 and TRBJ2-6, is DGGITQSPKYLFRKEGQNVTLSCEQNLNHDAMYWYRQDPGQGLRLIYYSQIVNDFQKGDIAEGYSVSREKKESFPLTVTSAQKNPTAFYLCASSNSGGSSGANVLTFGAGSRLTVL.

This clone showed up just a few times. The rearrangement uses TRBV28 and TRBJ2-1, with D perhaps assigned TRBD1 or TRBD2 (5 bases each). Germline assignment: CDR1 MDHEN and CDR2 SYDVKM. The CDR3 length is 12 residues. V lost 5 bases and J lost 13, with 15 bases in between. As DNA, the CDR3 is TGTGCCAGCAGTACCCCGGGACGGGATCAGTTCTTC. Residues: CASSTPGRDQFF.